The source of this T cell receptor (beta chain) is a study of beta chain features in type 1 diabetes. Findings of the study overall: All four CD4+ subsets of Type 1 diabetes patients contained TCRB CDR3s that were moderately but significantly shorter.

As for this clone: Its target is unknown.

This CDR3 contains 17 residues. The germline gives CDR1 LNHNV, CDR2 YYDKDF (reference sequence). Trimming pared 5 bases from V and 1 base from J, leaving 20 bases between. What was sequenced were expressed TCRB transcripts, since all of the isolated RNA had been reverse transcribed. Libraries were prepared by immunoSEQ multiplex PCR; TCRdb keeps only in-frame clonotypes and omits some of them. The data contain under 850,000 clones, about an eighth of them seen just once; the ten biggest clones take up 0.022%. The sample taken for sequencing was naive CD4+ T cells from blood. The genes are TRBV15 and TRBJ1-1; maybe TRBD1 (5 bases). The sequence was collected from a man younger than 30 with type 1 diabetes. This CDR3 is CATSSYGAAGENTEAFF. In nucleotides, the CDR3 is TGTGCCACCAGCTCTTACGGGGCAGCCGGGGAGAACACTGAAGCTTTCTTT.